This T cell receptor beta chain emerged from a study of cytomegalovirus exposure and HLA in healthy donors. Trimming cost V 7 bases and J 8 bases, with 23 bases left between them. From germline, CDR1 is SNHLY and CDR2 FYNNEI. The CDR3 runs to 16 residues. PCR was performed using 60 Vbeta and 13 Jbeta primers. The repertoire was sequenced with immunoSEQ multiplex PCR; TCRdb's copy has only in-frame clones and lacks some. Here the sample spans around 210,000 clones, 78% being singletons. The receptor comes from a boy aged 5-17 years in good health and CMV-seronegative. Sequencing input: PBMCs. V is TRBV2 and J is TRBJ2-2; D gene uncertain. In DNA, the CDR3 is TGTGCCAGCACCACCTACGCGACGGTCCTCGGGGGGGAGCTGTTTTTT. Its protein product is CASTTYATVLGGELFF.